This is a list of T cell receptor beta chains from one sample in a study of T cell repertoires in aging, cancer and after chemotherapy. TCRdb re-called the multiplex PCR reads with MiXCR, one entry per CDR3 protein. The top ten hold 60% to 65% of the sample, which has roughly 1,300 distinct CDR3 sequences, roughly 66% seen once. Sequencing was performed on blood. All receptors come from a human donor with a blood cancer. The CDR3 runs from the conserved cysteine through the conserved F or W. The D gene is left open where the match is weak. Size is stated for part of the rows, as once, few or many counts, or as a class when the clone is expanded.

TGTGCCAGCAGTCAGACGGATAACACTGAAGCTTTCTTT	CASSQTDNTEAFF	TRBJ1-1	few	TRBV6-2/TRBV6-3	NA
TGTGCCAGCAGCCGACGACAGGGGAGTTTCCAAGAGACCCAGTACTTC	CASSRRQGSFQETQYF	TRBJ2-5	NA	TRBV6-5	TRBD1
TGCAGCGTCCATCCTGGGACGCAGAACCCCTCCTACGAGCAGTACTTC	CSVHPGTQNPSYEQYF	TRBJ2-7	NA	TRBV29-1	NA
TGTGCCTGGAGTGTAAGCCCAGATGGCACCGGGGAGCTGTTTTTT	CAWSVSPDGTGELFF	TRBJ2-2	NA	TRBV30	NA
TGTGCCAGCAGTTTGCGGAGGGGGGGCCGGATAGATACGCAGTATTTT	CASSLRRGGRIDTQYF	TRBJ2-3	NA	TRBV12-3/TRBV12-4	NA
TGTGCCAGCAGTTACGGGGACCCGGAGTTATATGGCTACACCTTC	CASSYGDPELYGYTF	TRBJ1-2	NA	TRBV6-5	NA
TGTGCCAGCTCACCACCGACAGCGTCTAGCACAGATACGCAGTATTTT	CASSPPTASSTDTQYF	TRBJ2-3	large	TRBV6-5	NA
TGTGCCAGCGAGGGTGTGGTGGAGGGATGGGGTCGGCAGTTCTTC	CASEGVVEGWGRQFF	TRBJ2-1	NA	TRBV6-1	NA
TGCAGCGTTTCTGGGTTTGGGGGAGGAAGCTCCTACGAGCAGTACTTC	CSVSGFGGGSSYEQYF	TRBJ2-7	NA	TRBV29-1	NA
TGTGCCTGGAGTCTCCTACGAGCCGGGGAGCTGTTTTTT	CAWSLLRAGELFF	TRBJ2-2	NA	TRBV30	NA
TGTGCCTGGAGTGATTCCGAGGGGCCCCAGCATTTT	CAWSDSEGPQHF	TRBJ1-5	NA	TRBV30	NA
TGTGCCAGCAGCCACGTGACTAGCGGGGGGGCGGTGGGGCCCGGGGAGCTGTTTTTT	CASSHVTSGGAVGPGELFF	TRBJ2-2	NA	TRBV6-5	TRBD2
TGTGCCAGCAGTTATGGGGCAACAGGGACGGCTAACTATGGCTACACCTTC	CASSYGATGTANYGYTF	TRBJ1-2	NA	TRBV6-5	NA
TGTGCCAGCGTACGCGGCCTCTCCTACAATGAGCAGTTCTTC	CASVRGLSYNEQFF	TRBJ2-1	NA	TRBV6-6	NA
TGTGCCAGCAGTCAGATACGCCACTTAGGATACACCTTC	CASSQIRHLGYTF	TRBJ1-2	NA	TRBV12-3/TRBV12-4	NA
TGTGCCAGCAGCTTAGGCGCAGGGACGGATGAGCAGTTCTTC	CASSLGAGTDEQFF	TRBJ2-1	NA	TRBV11-1	NA
TGTGCCAGCAGCTTAAGCACCGGGACTCACGAGCAGTACTTC	CASSLSTGTHEQYF	TRBJ2-7	NA	TRBV6-5	NA
TGTGCCAGCAGCTTATCCGGGTCCTCCTACGAGCAGTACTTC	CASSLSGSSYEQYF	TRBJ2-7	NA	TRBV6-5	NA
TGTGCCAGCAGCCCGGATCTGAACACTGAAGCTTTCTTT	CASSPDLNTEAFF	TRBJ1-1	NA	TRBV27	NA
TGTGCCAGCAGTTCCCAAGGGGACGAGCAGTTCTTC	CASSSQGDEQFF	TRBJ2-1	NA	TRBV6-5	NA
TGTGCCAGCAGCTTAGGAGTGGGGTCGGGGACAGATACGCAGTATTTT	CASSLGVGSGTDTQYF	TRBJ2-3	NA	TRBV7-2	NA
TGTGCCTCCCCAGGGGCGGGGACCGGGGAGCTGTTTTTT	CASPGAGTGELFF	TRBJ2-2	NA	TRBV30	NA
TGTGCCAGCATCCCGCTAAGCTCTGGAAACACCATATATTTT	CASIPLSSGNTIYF	TRBJ1-3	NA	TRBV6-5	NA
TGTGCCAGCAGGGAAAGACTCACAGATACGCAGTATTTT	CASRERLTDTQYF	TRBJ2-3	once	TRBV6-5	NA
TGTGCCAGCACCCGGGGATCAGTACATGGCTACACCTTC	CASTRGSVHGYTF	TRBJ1-2	NA	TRBV6-5	NA
TGTGCCAGCATTTCCAGGGACTCCTACAATGAGCAGTTCTTC	CASISRDSYNEQFF	TRBJ2-1	NA	TRBV6-5	NA
TGTGCCAGTAGTACGGCGGCGGTCCCCCAATACAATGAGCAGTTCTTC	CASSTAAVPQYNEQFF	TRBJ2-1	NA	TRBV19	NA
TGTGCCAGCAGTTACTCCGGGACAGGGTGGGACACCATATATTTT	CASSYSGTGWDTIYF	TRBJ1-3	NA	TRBV6-5	TRBD1
TGTGCCAGCAGTTTAGTTCGCCGTGGCTACACCTTC	CASSLVRRGYTF	TRBJ1-2	NA	TRBV12-3/TRBV12-4	NA
TGTGCCAGCACCGGAGGTACGGGTTCCCGAGATACGCAGTATTTT	CASTGGTGSRDTQYF	TRBJ2-3	NA	TRBV7-2	NA
TGTGCCAGTAGTATAGCCAGAGGGAGAAACTATGGCTACACCTTC	CASSIARGRNYGYTF	TRBJ1-2	NA	TRBV19	NA
TGTGCCAGCAGTCCCCGAGGCGAGCCAGGTTACAATGAGCAGTTCTTC	CASSPRGEPGYNEQFF	TRBJ2-1	NA	TRBV28	NA
TGTGCCAGCAGTGAAGGGGGACAGAACTATGGCTACACCTTC	CASSEGGQNYGYTF	TRBJ1-2	NA	TRBV27	TRBD1
TGCAGCGTTACAGGGTTCACCGGGGAGCTGTTTTTT	CSVTGFTGELFF	TRBJ2-2	NA	TRBV29-1	NA
TGTGCCAGCAGCCCGGGACAGTATGGCTACACCTTC	CASSPGQYGYTF	TRBJ1-2	NA	TRBV6-5	TRBD1
TGCAGCGTTCGGGGGGACAATCAGCCCCAGCATTTT	CSVRGDNQPQHF	TRBJ1-5	few	TRBV29-1	NA
TGTGCCAGCAGTTTCGGCACAGATACGCAGTATTTT	CASSFGTDTQYF	TRBJ2-3	large	TRBV12-3/TRBV12-4	NA
TGTGCCTGGAGTGTAGGGGATTCACCCCTCCACTTT	CAWSVGDSPLHF	TRBJ1-6	NA	TRBV30	NA
TGTGCCAGCAGAAACCGGGACTCCTACGGGCAGACCCAGTACTTC	CASRNRDSYGQTQYF	TRBJ2-5	few	TRBV6-5	NA
TGTGCCTGGACTACATCAGGGGGCACTGAAGCTTTCTTT	CAWTTSGGTEAFF	TRBJ1-1	NA	TRBV30	TRBD1
TGTGCCAGCAGTCCGCCGGGACGGAGAGCCTACGAGCAGTACTTC	CASSPPGRRAYEQYF	TRBJ2-7	few	TRBV27	NA
TGTGCCAGCAGTTACGGGGGGGGAAATGAAAAACTGTTTTTT	CASSYGGGNEKLFF	TRBJ1-4	NA	TRBV6-8	NA
TGTGCCAGCAGGCAAGACGTCGAGGTGAACACTGAAGCTTTCTTT	CASRQDVEVNTEAFF	TRBJ1-1	NA	TRBV5-4	NA
TGTGCCAGCGGGACAAGTGAGACCCAGTACTTC	CASGTSETQYF	TRBJ2-5	once	TRBV12-3/TRBV12-4	NA
TGCGCCAGCCAGGAGGGTTCAGGGGGCCTGCGGGAGCAGTACTTC	CASQEGSGGLREQYF	TRBJ2-7	NA	TRBV10-1	TRBD1
TGCAGCGTGGGAGGGGTTAACTATGGCTACACCTTC	CSVGGVNYGYTF	TRBJ1-2	NA	TRBV29-1	NA
TGTGCCAGCAGGTTATCAACAGGGGGCGTCTACGAGCAGTACTTC	CASRLSTGGVYEQYF	TRBJ2-7	NA	TRBV6-5	TRBD1
TGTGCCAGCAGTTCGGACAGGAACACTGAAGCTTTCTTT	CASSSDRNTEAFF	TRBJ1-1	NA	TRBV6-5	NA
TGTGCCAGCAGTCCCGGACTAGCGGCTTGCAATGAGCAGTTCTTC	CASSPGLAACNEQFF	TRBJ2-1	NA	TRBV12-3/TRBV12-4	TRBD2
TGCAGCGTTGATTCTAGCGGGGGAAATGAGCAGTTCTTC	CSVDSSGGNEQFF	TRBJ2-1	few	TRBV29-1	TRBD2
TGCAGCGTTGTATTGGGTTACGAGCAGTACTTC	CSVVLGYEQYF	TRBJ2-7	NA	TRBV29-1	NA
TGCAGCGGCGGGAGCGCCTCGATCTACGAGCAGTACTTC	CSGGSASIYEQYF	TRBJ2-7	NA	TRBV29-1	TRBD2
TGTGCCTGGAGGACCCGGGACAGGGGACGGAACACCGGGGAGCTGTTTTTT	CAWRTRDRGRNTGELFF	TRBJ2-2	NA	TRBV30	TRBD1
TGTGCCAGCGGCAAGACAGGGGGCTCCTACAATGAGCAGTTCTTC	CASGKTGGSYNEQFF	TRBJ2-1	few	TRBV12-3/TRBV12-4	TRBD1
TGTGCCAGCAGCTTGGTCAGGGCCGGAACGAGCTATGGCTACACCTTC	CASSLVRAGTSYGYTF	TRBJ1-2	NA	TRBV5-6	NA
TGCAGCGTTCGGCCAACCCAAAAGACCCAGTACTTC	CSVRPTQKTQYF	TRBJ2-5	NA	TRBV29-1	NA
TGTGCCTGGAGTCCACTGACTAGCGGTGGTGAGCAGTTCTTC	CAWSPLTSGGEQFF	TRBJ2-1	few	TRBV30	TRBD2
TGTGCCTGGGGACAGTCCCTCTCCTACGAGCAGTACTTC	CAWGQSLSYEQYF	TRBJ2-7	NA	TRBV30	NA
TGTGCCAGCAGTCCCTCCTATGAGCAGTTCTTC	CASSPSYEQFF	TRBJ2-1	NA	TRBV12-3/TRBV12-4	NA